The clone carrying this TCR beta chain was counted ten times or more. With iRepertoire HTBI primers and Arm-PCR of CDR3 regions, TCR beta libraries were built. MiXCR, run by TCRdb on the multiplex PCR reads, gives a single entry per CDR3 protein. The sample contains 200,000 to 250,000 distinct CDR3 sequences, roughly a fifth of which appear only once. As for time point: newly diagnosed GD, antithyroid drugs for less than 3 months. PBMC RNA served as the TCR library source. The source of the sample is a study of regulatory T cells in long-lasting Graves disease. Background on the study: New Graves' disease cases had less than 3 months of antithyroid drugs.

This CDR3 is built from 17 residues. V was shortened by 5 bases and J by 5 bases, with 22 bases between the two germline ends. Germline V gene lookup returns CDR1 LNHDA and CDR2 SQIVND (reference sequence). The data were also submitted as part of a second study, on T cells in Graves' hyperthyroidism and ophthalmopathy. From that second work: The primer set for the first-round RT-PCR of the TCR CDR3 was HTBI.

This chain joins TRBV19 and TRBJ2-1; either TRBD1 or TRBD2 may fit D (5 bases each). Sequencing was performed on peripheral blood mononuclear cells (PBMCs), taken at new diagnosis, from a patient treated with antithyroid drugs. The sequence was obtained from a woman aged 25 to 39 with Graves disease. DNA for the CDR3: TGTGCCAGTAGTTCCACTCGCCGGGACGGCGGTCACAATGAGCAGTTCTTC. Its protein product is CASSSTRRDGGHNEQFF.